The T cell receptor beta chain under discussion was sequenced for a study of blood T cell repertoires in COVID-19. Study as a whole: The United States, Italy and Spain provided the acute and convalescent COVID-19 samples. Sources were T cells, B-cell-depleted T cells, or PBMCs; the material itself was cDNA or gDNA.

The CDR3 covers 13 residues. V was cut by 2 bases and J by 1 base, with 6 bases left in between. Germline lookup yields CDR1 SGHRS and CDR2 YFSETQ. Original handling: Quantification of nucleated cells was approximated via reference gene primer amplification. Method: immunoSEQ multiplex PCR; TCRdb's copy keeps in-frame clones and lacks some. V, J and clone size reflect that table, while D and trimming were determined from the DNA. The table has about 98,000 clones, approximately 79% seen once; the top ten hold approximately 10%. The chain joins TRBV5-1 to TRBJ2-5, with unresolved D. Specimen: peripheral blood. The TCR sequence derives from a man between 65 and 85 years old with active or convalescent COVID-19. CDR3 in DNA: TGCGCCAGCAGCTTTGGCTTCCAAGAGACCCAGTACTTC. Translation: CASSFGFQETQYF.